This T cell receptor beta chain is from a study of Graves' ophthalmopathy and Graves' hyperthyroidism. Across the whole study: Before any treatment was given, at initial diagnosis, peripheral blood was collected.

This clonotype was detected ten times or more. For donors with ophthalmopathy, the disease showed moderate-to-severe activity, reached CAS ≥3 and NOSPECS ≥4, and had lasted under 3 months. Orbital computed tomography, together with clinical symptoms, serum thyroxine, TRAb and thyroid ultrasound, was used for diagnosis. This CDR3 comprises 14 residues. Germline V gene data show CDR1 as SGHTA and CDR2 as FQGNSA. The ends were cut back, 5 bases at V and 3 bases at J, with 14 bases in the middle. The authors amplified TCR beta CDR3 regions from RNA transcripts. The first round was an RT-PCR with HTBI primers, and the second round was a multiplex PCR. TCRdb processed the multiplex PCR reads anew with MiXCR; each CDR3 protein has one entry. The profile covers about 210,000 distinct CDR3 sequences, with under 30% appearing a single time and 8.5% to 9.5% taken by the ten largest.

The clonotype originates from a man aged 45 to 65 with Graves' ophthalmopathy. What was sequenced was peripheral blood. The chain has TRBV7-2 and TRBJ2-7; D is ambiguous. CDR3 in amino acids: CASSDLSARYEQYF. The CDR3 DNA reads TGTGCCAGCAGCGATTTGAGCGCCCGCTACGAGCAGTACTTC. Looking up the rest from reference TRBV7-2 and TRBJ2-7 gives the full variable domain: GAGVSQSPSNKVTEKGKDVELRCDPISGHTALYWYRQSLGQGLEFLIYFQGNSAPDKSGLPSDRFSAERTGGSVSTLTIQRTQQEDSAVYLCASSDLSARYEQYFGPGTRLTVT.